Below, 27 T cell receptor beta chains from the same sample are listed, as sequenced in a study of T cell changes during pregnancy in multiple sclerosis. Sequencing used immunoSEQ multiplex PCR; TCRdb keeps in-frame clones, though not all of them. The sample lists approximately 70,000 clones; about 94% were seen once. Sequenced material: peripheral blood, taken in the first trimester of pregnancy. Receptor source: a female donor in good health, enrolled as a control in a pregnancy study.

V and J are TRBV2 and TRBJ2-3; 7 bases map to TRBD1. The germline V gene encodes CDR1 SNHLY and CDR2 FYNNEI. The V gene end was trimmed by 2 bases and the J gene end by 5 bases; junction bases not matched to a gene: 10. The CDR3 spans 16 residues. CDR3 protein: CASSESVGQRLDTQYF. In DNA form, the CDR3 reads TGTGCCAGCAGTGAAAGTGTGGGACAGAGGTTAGATACGCAGTATTTT.

The chain has TRBV28 and TRBJ2-7; 9 bases match TRBD1. CDR1 is MDHEN, CDR2 SYDVKM, per germline. This CDR3 is built from 15 residues. V lost 7 bases, J lost 4 bases, and 11 bases stayed unmatched. CDR3 sequence (DNA): TGTGCCAGCAACACAGGGGGCGCGGGTCCGTACGAGCAGTACTTC. It specifies CASNTGGAGPYEQYF.

The chain links TRBV5-1 to TRBJ2-3, with 14 bases identical to TRBD2. CDR3 length: 19 amino acids. Germline V lookup: CDR1 SGHRS, CDR2 YFSETQ. Trimming took 0 bases from V and 6 from J; bases not matched to a gene: 12. CDR3 in DNA: TGCGCCAGCAGCTTGGTTCACCGACTAGCGGGAGGGCCTCGGGATACGCAGTATTTT. This translates into CASSLVHRLAGGPRDTQYF. The whole variable domain, filled in from reference TRBV5-1 and TRBJ2-3, reads KAGVTQTPRYLIKTRGQQVTLSCSPISGHRSVSWYQQTPGQGLQFLFEYFSETQRNKGNFPGRFSGRQFSNSRSEMNVSTLELGDSALYLCASSLVHRLAGGPRDTQYFGPGTRLTVL.

V is TRBV4-1 and J is TRBJ1-1; D is possibly TRBD1 (5 bases). Looked up from germline, CDR1 is MGHRA and CDR2 is YSYEKL. The CDR3 has 15 amino acids. Trimming took off 0 bases at V and 6 bases at J, with 14 bases between the two ends. The CDR3 loop is CASSQDRGISAEAFF. The CDR3 nucleotides are TGCGCCAGCAGCCAAGATAGGGGAATATCGGCTGAAGCTTTCTTT.

The gene calls are TRBV5-1 and TRBJ1-4; the match to TRBD1 covers 8 bases. J lost 0 bases, V lost 4 bases, and 8 bases had no gene match. The CDR3 is made up of 17 amino acids. The germline gives CDR1 SGHRS, CDR2 YFSETQ. Here the CDR3 DNA reads TGCGCCAGCAGCCATACCGGGACAGGAGCAACTAATGAAAAACTGTTTTTT. Amino acid sequence: CASSHTGTGATNEKLFF.

The chain couples TRBV15 to TRBJ2-7; 11 nucleotides match TRBD1. With 5 bases clipped from V and 3 bases from J, the junction kept 3 bases outside the gene matches. This CDR3 comprises 14 residues. Per germline, CDR1 LNHNV and CDR2 YYDKDF (reference sequence). This CDR3 reads CATSPGTGGYEQYF. DNA of the CDR3: TGTGCCACCAGCCCCGGGACAGGGGGCTACGAGCAGTACTTC.

This clone was seen just once. The V gene is TRBV15, the J gene TRBJ1-1, with a tentative D call TRBD1 (5 bases). Germline CDR1 reads LNHNV; CDR2 reads YYDKDF (reference sequence). There are 13 residues in the CDR3. V lost 5 bases, J lost 1 base, and 8 bases lay in between. The CDR3 is CATSRDRNTEAFF. CDR3 nucleotides: TGTGCCACCAGCCGTGACAGGAACACTGAAGCTTTCTTT.

This CDR3 reads CASSQDLRTSGQNEQFF. For the CDR3, the DNA is TGCGCCAGCAGCCAAGATCTTCGGACTAGCGGGCAAAATGAGCAGTTCTTC. The J gene is TRBJ2-1, the V gene TRBV4-1; TRBD2 agrees at 11 bases. Germline CDR1 is MGHRA and CDR2 is YSYEKL. Trimming at V came to 0 bases and at J to 7 bases, leaving 8 bases not matched to a gene. The CDR3 is 17 residues long.

The V gene is TRBV27, the J gene TRBJ2-2, with D perhaps matching TRBD2 (6 bases). The CDR3 loop spans 12 amino acids. The ends were cut back, 6 bases at V and 7 bases at J, with 9 bases in the middle. Germline CDR1 reads MNHEY; CDR2 reads SMNVEV (reference sequence). As DNA, the CDR3 is TGTGCCAGCAGCCGAGCGGGCGGGGAGCTGTTTTTT. Amino acid sequence: CASSRAGGELFF.

This chain joins TRBV9 and TRBJ1-4; 7 bases are shared with TRBD1. The CDR3 runs to 15 residues. CDR1 and CDR2 (germline): SGDLS, YYNGEE. V shed 3 bases and J 8 bases; nucleotides not matched to a gene: 10. Written as DNA, the CDR3 is TGTGCCAGCAGCGCTCAGGGACAGAGTCGCGAAAAACTGTTTTTT. It translates to CASSAQGQSREKLFF.

The chain uses TRBV10-3 and TRBJ2-2; TRBD2 matches 14 bases. Germline trimming cut 3 bases from V and 5 bases from J; bases unmatched to any gene: 5. The CDR3 covers 17 residues. The germline V gene has CDR1 ENHRY and CDR2 SYGVKD. The CDR3 protein is CAISDSTSGRETGELFF. The CDR3 nucleotides read TGTGCCATCAGTGATTCGACTAGCGGGAGGGAGACCGGGGAGCTGTTTTTT.

The chain uses TRBV7-8 and TRBJ1-1, with D perhaps TRBD1 (5 bases). This CDR3 region has 13 residues. Looked up from germline, CDR1 is SGHVS and CDR2 is FQNEAQ. Trimming left V 3 bases short and J 4 bases short, with 9 bases between. CDR3 amino acids: CASSLGEGTEAFF. DNA of the CDR3: TGTGCCAGCAGCTTGGGGGAGGGCACTGAAGCTTTCTTT.

This chain uses TRBV29-1 with TRBJ2-7; TRBD1 matches 10 bases. CDR3 length: 14 amino acids. J gave up 4 bases and V 4 bases, and 7 bases lay outside the gene matches. Germline V gene lookup returns CDR1 SQVTM and CDR2 ANQGSEA. The chain's CDR3 is CSVGRTGGSYEQYF. The CDR3 coding sequence is TGCAGCGTTGGTAGGACAGGGGGGAGTTACGAGCAGTACTTC.

The chain is built from TRBV6-6 and TRBJ2-1, with a tentative D call TRBD2 (7 bases). The CDR3 loop spans 15 amino acids. Germline CDR1 MNHNY, CDR2 SVGAGI (reference sequence). V lost 6 bases, J lost 6 bases, and 18 bases lay in between. The DNA for the CDR3 is TGTGCCAGCAGCCCGGGGGGCCTAAGGGGCAATGAGCAGTTCTTC. This gives the protein CASSPGGLRGNEQFF.

This chain connects TRBV7-2 to TRBJ2-3, with a weak D call TRBD2 (5 bases). Trimming stripped 4 bases from V and 0 bases from J, with 17 bases between. There are 17 residues in the CDR3. CDR1 is SGHTA, CDR2 FQGNSA, per germline. The CDR3 DNA reads TGTGCCAGCAGCTACCGGACTGCCCCGGGGAGCACAGATACGCAGTATTTT. Translated, it gives CASSYRTAPGSTDTQYF.

V gene TRBV6-5 combines with J gene TRBJ2-1, with TRBD2 matching over 12 bases. V was pared by 7 bases and J by 9 bases, with 7 bases of the junction left unmatched. The CDR3 sequence is 14 residues long. CDR1 and CDR2 (germline): MNHEY, SVGAGI. The CDR3 region is CASTELAGGFEQFF. CDR3 in DNA: TGTGCCAGCACCGAACTAGCGGGAGGATTTGAGCAGTTCTTC.

Comment on this clone: Other nucleotide sequences in the sample specify the same CDR3. The CDR3: CASGLSYEQYF. As DNA, the CDR3 is TGTGCCAGCGGACTATCCTACGAGCAGTACTTC. This chain joins TRBV28 and TRBJ2-7; maybe TRBD2 (6 bases). The germline V gene has CDR1 MDHEN and CDR2 SYDVKM. The CDR3 spans 11 residues. Trimming stripped 8 bases from V and 1 base from J, with 6 bases between.

This rearrangement joins TRBV2 to TRBJ2-4; weak D call: TRBD2 (6 bases). The CDR3 covers 14 residues. V was cut by 3 bases and J by 4 bases, with 10 bases left in between. Germline assignment: CDR1 SNHLY and CDR2 FYNNEI. CDR3 sequence: CASSETGTKNIQYF. Here the CDR3 DNA reads TGTGCCAGCAGTGAGACCGGGACTAAAAACATTCAGTACTTC.

V and J are TRBV27 and TRBJ2-7; possibly TRBD2 for D (7 bases). Germline CDR1 MNHEY, CDR2 SMNVEV (reference sequence). V lost 2 bases, J lost 4 bases, and 12 bases lay in between. The CDR3 totals 14 residues. CDR3 residues: CASSLGGGQYEQYF. The CDR3 nucleotides read TGTGCCAGCAGTTTAGGGGGGGGGCAATACGAGCAGTACTTC.

The J gene is TRBJ2-5, the V gene TRBV4-2; D call uncertain. The CDR3 contains 14 residues. The V end lost 0 bases, the J end lost 2 bases, and 7 bases lay between the germline ends. Germline V gene data show CDR1 as LGHNA and CDR2 as YNFKEQ. Here the CDR3 reads CASSQDRSQETQYF. The CDR3 nucleotides read TGTGCCAGCAGCCAAGATCGCAGTCAAGAGACCCAGTACTTC.

This clone was counted a single time. The V call is TRBV5-5, the J call TRBJ2-7, with 11 bases fitting TRBD2. The CDR3 runs 17 residues. V lost 0 bases, J lost 3 bases, and 8 bases stayed unmatched. Per germline, CDR1 SGHKS and CDR2 YYEKEE (reference sequence). The DNA of the CDR3 is TGTGCCAGCAGCTTGGTAATAGCGGGAGGGCCTAGCTACGAGCAGTACTTC. Translated: CASSLVIAGGPSYEQYF.

Comment on this clone: Sequence at one end of the junction differs from germline and may be a read error. This sequence joins TRBV7-2 and TRBJ2-7; 14 bases are a match to TRBD2. Germline V gene lookup returns CDR1 SGHTA and CDR2 FQGNSA. CDR3 length equals 14 residues. CDR3 bases: TGTGCCAGCAGTCAATCCGGACTAGCGGGAGGTGCCGCCTTC. It yields the protein CASSQSGLAGGAAF.

This chain joins TRBV5-8 and TRBJ2-7, with a weak D call TRBD2 (5 bases). CDR3 size: 15 residues. CDR1 SGHTS and CDR2 YDEGEE come from the germline V gene. V gave up 0 bases and J gave up 6 bases, with 16 bases separating them. CDR3 residues: CASSLANAGGFEQYF. CDR3 nucleotide sequence: TGTGCCAGCAGCTTGGCCAACGCGGGTGGTTTCGAGCAGTACTTC.

The chain uses TRBV28 and TRBJ1-1, with 12 nucleotides matching TRBD1. The germline gives CDR1 MDHEN, CDR2 SYDVKM. This CDR3 is built from 15 residues. V gave up 5 bases and J gave up 3 bases; unmatched junction bases: 4. The CDR3 region is CASSVGQGADTEAFF. In DNA form, the CDR3 reads TGTGCCAGCAGTGTGGGACAGGGGGCCGACACTGAAGCTTTCTTT.

The chain combines TRBV29-1 with TRBJ2-1; a weak D match, TRBD2 (5 bases). The CDR3 has 13 amino acids. The germline V gene has CDR1 SQVTM and CDR2 ANQGSEA. The V end was cut by 1 base, the J end by 6 bases, with 10 bases between. The CDR3 reads CSVEVVAGNEQFF. The CDR3 DNA reads as TGCAGCGTTGAAGTTGTCGCGGGCAATGAGCAGTTCTTC.

This chain connects TRBV11-2 to TRBJ2-3, with 7 bases lining up with TRBD2. Germline V lookup: CDR1 SGHAT, CDR2 FQNNGV. The CDR3 is made up of 14 amino acids. The V segment lost 7 bases and the J segment 1 base; nucleotides outside the gene matches: 5. The CDR3 loop is CASTFLAGTDTQYF. DNA of the CDR3: TGTGCCAGCACCTTCCTAGCGGGCACAGATACGCAGTATTTT.

The gene calls are TRBV4-1 and TRBJ1-3, with D perhaps matching TRBD1 (6 bases). V lost 2 bases to trimming and J lost 8 bases, with 13 bases between them. This CDR3 spans 14 amino acids. CDR1 MGHRA and CDR2 YSYEKL come from the germline V gene. The CDR3 DNA reads TGCGCCAGCAGCCAACAGGGGAGGGAAGACACCATATATTTT. Translated, it gives CASSQQGREDTIYF.